The 27 T cell receptor beta chains below all came from one sample that was sequenced in a study of cytomegalovirus exposure and HLA in healthy donors. Primers for the PCR totalled 60 Vbeta and 13 Jbeta. The assay was immunoSEQ multiplex PCR, and TCRdb's table has in-frame clones only and misses some. The repertoire holds roughly 99,000 clones, with 55% to 85% as singletons. The sequencing input was PBMCs. These receptors were taken from a man younger than 45 in good health and CMV-seronegative.

The chain is built from TRBV4-1 and TRBJ2-7; D uncertain. V lost 2 bases to trimming and J lost 7 bases, with 15 bases between them. Germline lookup yields CDR1 MGHRA and CDR2 YSYEKL. CDR3 length equals 14 residues. The CDR3 nucleotides are TGCGCCAGCAGCCAAAAGTTGTCGGGTGAAGAGCAGTACTTC. Translation gives CASSQKLSGEEQYF.

The chain links TRBV11-3 to TRBJ2-5, with D possibly matching TRBD1 (6 bases). The length of the CDR3 is 13 residues. The germline V gene encodes CDR1 SGHNT and CDR2 YENEEA. V was shortened by 3 bases and J by 4 bases, with 9 bases between the two germline ends. The CDR3 DNA sequence: TGTGCCAGCAGCTTTGGGGGCGGAGAGACCCAGTACTTC. Translated, it gives CASSFGGGETQYF.

The chain uses TRBV18 and TRBJ2-1; TRBD2 matches 8 bases. In germline, CDR1 is KGHSH, CDR2 LQKENI. V lost 3 bases and J lost 4; bases outside the gene matches: 8. CDR3 length: 16 amino acids. CDR3 sequence reads: CASSPSQAGDYNEQFF. The CDR3 nucleotides read TGTGCCAGCTCACCGAGCCAAGCGGGGGATTACAATGAGCAGTTCTTC.

This clone was seen once. CDR3: CAWTRDKGLFF. CDR3 DNA: TGTGCCTGGACCAGGGACAAAGGACTGTTTTTT. This sequence joins TRBV30 and TRBJ1-4; weak D call: TRBD1 (6 bases). Germline CDR1 is GTSNPN and CDR2 is SVGIG (reference sequence). This CDR3 has 11 amino acids. V lost 4 bases and J lost 13, with 13 bases in between.

This clone has just one count. This chain links TRBV7-9 with TRBJ1-1; 10 bases line up with TRBD1. The CDR3 consists of 16 residues. Unmatched junction bases numbered 8, after V lost 5 bases and J lost 2 bases. Germline V gives CDR1 SEHNR, CDR2 FQNEAQ (reference sequence). CDR3 in amino acids: CASSPGQGVYNTEAFF. CDR3 nucleotide sequence: TGTGCCAGCAGCCCTGGACAGGGGGTCTACAACACTGAAGCTTTCTTT.

The chain combines TRBV28 with TRBJ1-1; the match to TRBD1 covers 11 bases. Germline values: CDR1 MDHEN, CDR2 SYDVKM. The CDR3 covers 12 residues. Unmatched junction bases numbered 5, after V lost 10 bases and J lost 7 bases. The CDR3: CAIPGQGGEAFF. CDR3 in DNA: TGTGCCATTCCGGGACAGGGGGGTGAAGCTTTCTTT.

This chain links TRBV6-5 with TRBJ2-7; 12 bases map to TRBD2. J gave up 3 bases and V 7 bases, and 7 bases lay outside the gene matches. Looked up from germline, CDR1 is MNHEY and CDR2 is SVGAGI. This CDR3 contains 15 residues. The CDR3 loop is CASNPLAGGLYEQYF. Written as DNA, the CDR3 is TGTGCCAGCAACCCACTAGCGGGGGGCCTCTACGAGCAGTACTTC.

This clone has more than one count but fewer than ten. The chain has TRBV9 and TRBJ1-2; perhaps TRBD1 as D (6 bases). This CDR3 has 13 residues. The V end lost 2 bases, the J end lost 5 bases, and 10 bases lay between the germline ends. Germline V gene sequence: CDR1 SGDLS, CDR2 YYNGEE. CDR3 DNA sequence: TGTGCCAGCAGCGTTTCAGGGGATTATGGCTACACCTTC. Its protein is CASSVSGDYGYTF.

This clone appeared once. The rearrangement links TRBV5-6 to TRBJ1-1; 9 nucleotides align to TRBD1. Germline assignment: CDR1 SGHDT and CDR2 YYEEEE. V was pared by 4 bases and J by 3 bases, with 10 bases of the junction left unmatched. This CDR3 is 16 amino acids long. The CDR3 DNA reads as TGTGCCAGCAGCCCCGGGACAGGGTCTCTATACACTGAAGCTTTCTTT. Protein product: CASSPGTGSLYTEAFF.

The rearrangement links TRBV2 to TRBJ2-7, with TRBD1 matching 7 bases. The CDR3 loop spans 13 amino acids. Germline trimming cut 6 bases from V and 0 bases from J; bases unmatched to any gene: 2. Looked up from germline, CDR1 is SNHLY and CDR2 is FYNNEI. CDR3 nucleotides: TGTGCCAGCAGAAGGACAGGCTCCTACGAGCAGTACTTC. This encodes CASRRTGSYEQYF.

The chain combines TRBV5-1 with TRBJ1-4; D is perhaps TRBD1 (5 bases). This CDR3 spans 13 amino acids. Germline CDR1 is SGHRS and CDR2 is YFSETQ. V dropped 5 bases and J dropped 7 bases, with 12 bases sitting between them. The CDR3 here is CASSPNRPEKLFF. The CDR3, as DNA: TGCGCCAGCAGTCCCAACAGGCCTGAAAAACTGTTTTTT.

The chain carries TRBV5-1 and TRBJ2-5; TRBD1 is a possible D gene (6 bases). Trimming removed 7 bases at V and 4 bases at J, with 14 bases between. This CDR3 is 13 amino acids long. Germline V lookup: CDR1 SGHRS, CDR2 YFSETQ. CDR3 bases: TGCGCCAGCGGGGGTGGGGGCGTAGAGACCCAGTACTTC. Translated, it gives CASGGGGVETQYF.

The table lists this clone with a few counts. This same CDR3 is encoded by further DNA sequences in the sample. The chain carries TRBV9 and TRBJ2-5; TRBD1 agrees at 8 bases. This CDR3 has 14 residues. V lost 3 bases and J lost 2; bases outside the gene matches: 3. CDR1 is SGDLS, CDR2 YYNGEE, per germline. The CDR3 region is CASSARTGQETQYF. The CDR3 nucleotides are TGTGCCAGCAGCGCGAGGACAGGGCAAGAGACCCAGTACTTC.

This chain joins TRBV4-1 and TRBJ1-5; 9 positions match TRBD1. J lost 4 bases, V lost 1 base, and 5 bases had no gene match. CDR3 length equals 16 residues. From germline, CDR1 is MGHRA and CDR2 YSYEKL. The CDR3, as DNA: TGCGCCAGCAGCCAAGGGGTACAGGGGGCGAATCAGCCCCAGCATTTT. Its protein is CASSQGVQGANQPQHF.

CDR3 amino acids: CASSFTDRGGTQYF. Here the CDR3 DNA reads TGTGCCAGCAGTTTTACTGACAGGGGTGGGACCCAGTACTTC. The J gene is TRBJ2-5, the V gene TRBV27; 8 bases line up with TRBD1. The junction had 7 bases not matched to a gene; V was cut back by 3 bases and J by 7 bases. The CDR3 has 14 residues. CDR1 and CDR2 (germline): MNHEY, SMNVEV (reference sequence).

The CDR3 protein is CASSSSEGDPYNEQFF. The CDR3 coding sequence is TGTGCTAGTTCCTCTAGTGAGGGAGACCCCTACAATGAGCAGTTCTTC. The chain links TRBV12-5 to TRBJ2-1; TRBD2 might be the D (5 bases). The CDR3 extends over 16 amino acids. V was trimmed by 8 bases and J by 2 bases, leaving 19 bases between them. CDR1 is LGHNT and CDR2 is FRNRAP in the germline V gene.

This chain connects TRBV29-1 to TRBJ2-5; a weak D match, TRBD1 (6 bases). Germline loops: CDR1 SQVTM, CDR2 ANQGSEA. The CDR3 is 12 amino acids. Trimming took off 6 bases at V and 6 bases at J, with 14 bases between the two ends. As DNA, the CDR3 is TGCAGCGTACGGGGACATCGTAAGACCCAGTACTTC. It translates to CSVRGHRKTQYF.

The rearrangement uses TRBV5-1 and TRBJ2-5; the match to TRBD2 covers 8 bases. The CDR3 totals 14 residues. V shed 4 bases, J shed 1 base, and the junction held 3 bases outside the gene matches. Germline-derived CDR1 and CDR2 are SGHRS and YFSETQ. CDR3 bases: TGCGCCAGCAGCCAGGGACTAGTCCAAGAGACCCAGTACTTC. Translation gives CASSQGLVQETQYF. Based on the CDR3 plus reference TRBV5-1 and TRBJ2-5, the full variable domain is KAGVTQTPRYLIKTRGQQVTLSCSPISGHRSVSWYQQTPGQGLQFLFEYFSETQRNKGNFPGRFSGRQFSNSRSEMNVSTLELGDSALYLCASSQGLVQETQYFGPGTRLLVL.

This chain links TRBV5-6 with TRBJ1-2, with TRBD1 matching 8 bases. V shed 0 bases, J shed 4 bases, and the junction held 8 bases outside the gene matches. The CDR3 contains 16 residues. Per germline, CDR1 SGHDT and CDR2 YYEEEE. Here the CDR3 DNA reads TGTGCCAGCAGCTTGGTTCAGGGGGCTCGGAGCTATGGCTACACCTTC. Translating it yields CASSLVQGARSYGYTF.

This clone was seen only a few times. The J gene is TRBJ1-1, the V gene TRBV11-3, with D possibly matching TRBD1 (5 bases). The germline V gene encodes CDR1 SGHNT and CDR2 YENEEA. The CDR3 length is 13 residues. Trimming removed 4 bases from V and 2 bases from J, with 8 bases in between. CDR3 loop: CASSWQGNTEAFF. The CDR3 bases are TGTGCCAGCAGCTGGCAGGGAAACACTGAAGCTTTCTTT.

This rearrangement joins TRBV28 to TRBJ1-1; perhaps TRBD1 as D (5 bases). CDR1 is MDHEN and CDR2 is SYDVKM in the germline V gene. This CDR3 comprises 13 residues. V dropped 3 bases and J dropped 11 bases, with 16 bases sitting between them. The CDR3, as DNA: TGTGCCAGCAGTTTGGGGCAGGCGCTCTCGGCTTTCTTT. Amino acids: CASSLGQALSAFF. Drawing the rest from reference TRBV28 and TRBJ1-1, the complete variable domain is DVKVTQSSRYLVKRTGEKVFLECVQDMDHENMFWYRQDPGLGLRLIYFSYDVKMKEKGDIPEGYSVSREKKERFSLILESASTNQTSMYLCASSLGQALSAFFGQGTRLTVV.

The chain carries TRBV7-8 and TRBJ2-1; 8 positions agree with TRBD2. The CDR3 totals 15 residues. V dropped 3 bases and J dropped 2; count of bases not matched to a gene: 3. Looked up from germline, CDR1 is SGHVS and CDR2 is FQNEAQ. This CDR3 reads CASSFSSGAYNEQFF. As DNA, the CDR3 is TGTGCCAGCAGCTTTAGTAGCGGGGCCTACAATGAGCAGTTCTTC.

The rearrangement joins TRBV27 to TRBJ2-5, with D possibly matching TRBD1 (5 bases). The CDR3 is 13 residues long. Trimming removed 1 base at V and 5 bases at J, with 8 bases between. Germline values: CDR1 MNHEY, CDR2 SMNVEV (reference sequence). This CDR3 is CASSLWQGETQYF. The CDR3 DNA sequence: TGTGCCAGCAGTTTATGGCAGGGCGAGACCCAGTACTTC.

The sample holds a few counts of this clone. The V call is TRBV28, the J call TRBJ2-7; TRBD2 aligns across 11 bases. Looked up from germline, CDR1 is MDHEN and CDR2 is SYDVKM. This CDR3 spans 15 amino acids. The junction had 3 bases not matched to a gene; V was cut back by 5 bases and J by 0 bases. In nucleotides, the CDR3 is TGTGCCAGCAGTCTAGGGACTAGCGGCTCCTACGAGCAGTACTTC. This gives the protein CASSLGTSGSYEQYF.

The chain is built from TRBV5-4 and TRBJ2-7; TRBD2 matches at 9 bases. Germline V gene sequence: CDR1 SGHNT, CDR2 YYREEE (reference sequence). The junction had 4 bases not matched to a gene; V was cut back by 0 bases and J by 3 bases. This CDR3 has 15 amino acids. The CDR3 DNA reads TGTGCCAGCAGCTTGGGGCGGGGGGGAATCTACGAGCAGTACTTC. Translating it yields CASSLGRGGIYEQYF.

The gene calls are TRBV11-3 and TRBJ2-5; 8 bases are shared with TRBD1. Trimming cost V 2 bases and J 5 bases; bases outside gene matches: 16. Per the germline V gene, CDR1 is SGHNT and CDR2 is YENEEA. The CDR3 loop spans 18 amino acids. This CDR3 reads CASSLRAGTGGFLETQYF. The CDR3 DNA follows: TGTGCCAGCAGCTTAAGGGCCGGGACAGGCGGCTTTTTGGAGACCCAGTACTTC.

The chain combines TRBV5-1 with TRBJ1-2; TRBD1 aligns across 9 bases. The CDR3 totals 13 residues. Trimming at V came to 4 bases and at J to 9 bases, leaving 7 bases not matched to a gene. Germline V lookup: CDR1 SGHRS, CDR2 YFSETQ. The DNA for the CDR3 is TGCGCCAGCAGCCTGGGACAGGGAAGGAGCTACACCTTC. Encoded protein: CASSLGQGRSYTF.